This entry describes one T cell receptor beta chain. The record originates from a study of blood T cell repertoires in COVID-19. Study summary: Samples came from the United States, Italy and Spain, spanning acute and convalescent COVID-19. PBMCs, B-cell-depleted T cells, or T cells provided the cDNA or gDNA that made up the material.

In the original workflow: It was from reference gene primer amplification that nucleated cell counts were estimated. Using immunoSEQ multiplex PCR, the repertoire was profiled, and TCRdb retains in-frame clones only, with some absent. V and J calls and clone size follow that table, whereas D and trimming were derived from the DNA. Counted here are 250,000 to 300,000 clones, around 92% occurring once; the ten biggest clones make up less than 3.5%. CDR3 length: 14 residues. Germline V gene data show CDR1 as LNHDA and CDR2 as SQIVND (reference sequence). V was clipped by 0 bases and J by 3 bases, with 6 bases between them. The study assigned cohorts using participant-reported clinical history.

V usage is TRBV19 and J usage is TRBJ2-1; D is ambiguous. The specimen was PBMCs or T cells enriched from blood (not recorded which). The clonotype was recovered from a woman aged 45-65 years who had been exposed to COVID-19. CDR3 DNA: TGTGCCAGTAGTATAGACCGCGGCTACAATGAGCAGTTCTTC. Translating it yields CASSIDRGYNEQFF.